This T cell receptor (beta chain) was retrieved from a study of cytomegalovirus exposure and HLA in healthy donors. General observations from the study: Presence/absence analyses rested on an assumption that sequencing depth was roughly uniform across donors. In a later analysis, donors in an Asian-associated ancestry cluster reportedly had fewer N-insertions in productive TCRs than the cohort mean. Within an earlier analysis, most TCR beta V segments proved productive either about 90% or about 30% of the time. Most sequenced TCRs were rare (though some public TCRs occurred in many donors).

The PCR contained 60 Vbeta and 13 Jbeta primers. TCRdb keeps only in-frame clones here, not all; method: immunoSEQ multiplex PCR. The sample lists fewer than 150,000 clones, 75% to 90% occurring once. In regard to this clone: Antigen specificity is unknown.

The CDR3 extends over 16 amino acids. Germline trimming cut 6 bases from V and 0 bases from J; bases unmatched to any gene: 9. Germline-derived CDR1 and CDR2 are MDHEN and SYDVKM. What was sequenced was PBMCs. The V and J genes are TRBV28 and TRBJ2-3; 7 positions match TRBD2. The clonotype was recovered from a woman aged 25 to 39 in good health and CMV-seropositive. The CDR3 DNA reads TGTGCCAGCAGCCCCGGAGCTAGCGGTAGCACAGATACGCAGTATTTT. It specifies CASSPGASGSTDTQYF. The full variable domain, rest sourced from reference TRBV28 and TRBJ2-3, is DVKVTQSSRYLVKRTGEKVFLECVQDMDHENMFWYRQDPGLGLRLIYFSYDVKMKEKGDIPEGYSVSREKKERFSLILESASTNQTSMYLCASSPGASGSTDTQYFGPGTRLTVL.